The text below deals with one TCR beta chain. Its antigen is as yet unknown. With 60 Vbeta and 13 Jbeta primers, the PCR was carried out. Data came from immunoSEQ multiplex PCR; TCRdb stores just in-frame clones and leaves some out. In the table there are 150,000 to 200,000 clones, 84% of which are singletons. These data originate in a study of cytomegalovirus exposure and HLA in healthy donors. The study's findings and limits: Certain sequence variants were highly shared and formed a cluster, and this cluster was likely a sequencing artifact. Several of the most significant clusters appeared linked to common viral pathogens, based on a later analysis. Later on, an analysis tied over 15,000 TCR beta sequences to HLA alleles at 0.05 false discovery rate. In a later analysis, DRB1 alleles had the most associated TCRs; HLA-C alleles the fewest.

The receptor was isolated from a girl under 18 in good health and CMV-seropositive. Sequenced input: PBMCs.

The CDR3 DNA is TGTGCCAGCAGTTTCGCGGGGTTAGGCACCGGGGAGCTGTTTTTT. This translates into CASSFAGLGTGELFF. This chain joins TRBV28 and TRBJ2-2, with a weak D call TRBD2 (6 bases). From germline, CDR1 is MDHEN and CDR2 SYDVKM. This CDR3 is 15 amino acids long. Deletions cut 3 bases from V and 4 bases from J, with 12 bases between.